These 8 T cell receptor beta chains were sequenced from one sample in a study of T cells expressing NK-cell markers. From the 5' RACE reads, TCRdb lists one entry per CDR3 protein and no DNA. The listing records some 390,000 distinct CDR3 sequences. Sequencing used blood T cells: a sorted CD56 or NKG2C T cell subset, CD4+ or CD8+ T cells, or bulk PBMC T cells (not recorded which). Receptor source: a woman aged 45-65 years in good health.

The chain's CDR3 is CASSQQAGTYNEQFF. The chain recombines TRBV3-1 with TRBJ2-1; with no DNA, the TCRdb D assignment of TRBD2 cannot be verified. The CDR3 covers 15 residues. Germline loops: CDR1 LGHDT, CDR2 YNNKEL (reference sequence).

The chain employs TRBV19 and TRBJ2-1; the TCRdb D gene call, TRBD2, has no DNA to confirm it. Germline loops: CDR1 LNHDA, CDR2 SQIVND (reference sequence). This CDR3 region has 16 residues. CDR3 sequence: CASSTHSGLAGGGQFF.

This chain uses TRBV5-1 with TRBJ2-1; TCRdb outputs TRBD2, but without DNA this stays unchecked. The length of the CDR3 is 16 residues. In germline, CDR1 is SGHRS, CDR2 YFSETQ. CDR3 loop: CASSLAGETSYNEQFF. Full variable domain (rest looked up from reference TRBV5-1 and TRBJ2-1): KAGVTQTPRYLIKTRGQQVTLSCSPISGHRSVSWYQQTPGQGLQFLFEYFSETQRNKGNFPGRFSGRQFSNSRSEMNVSTLELGDSALYLCASSLAGETSYNEQFFGPGTRLTVL.

This chain connects TRBV29-1 to TRBJ2-6; TCRdb indicates TRBD1, and absent DNA this call remains unverified. The CDR3 has 15 amino acids. Germline CDR1 is SQVTM and CDR2 is ANQGSEA. CDR3: CSVRDRVLGANVLTF.

The rearrangement links TRBV5-1 to TRBJ1-5. The CDR3 has 13 amino acids. In germline, CDR1 is SGHRS, CDR2 YFSETQ. This CDR3 is CASSPTSSQPQHF.

V is TRBV6-5 and J is TRBJ2-7; TCRdb gives TRBD1 as the D gene, but with no DNA this cannot be confirmed. Germline V CDR1 and CDR2: MNHEY, SVGAGI. This CDR3 region has 13 residues. CDR3: CASSYGTGSEQYF.

This rearrangement joins TRBV19 to TRBJ2-1; TCRdb selects TRBD2, and the lack of DNA leaves this call unchecked. Germline CDR1 is LNHDA and CDR2 is SQIVND (reference sequence). The CDR3 contains 15 residues. CDR3 loop: CASSLTGREYNEQFF.

The rearrangement links TRBV13 to TRBJ2-3; TCRdb picks TRBD1, but there is no DNA to check that call. The CDR3 extends over 16 amino acids. Germline loops: CDR1 PRHDT, CDR2 FYEKMQ (reference sequence). Here the CDR3 reads CASSSVHQGSTDTQYF.